This is a list of T cell receptor beta chains from one sample in a study of blood T cell repertoires in COVID-19. Produced via immunoSEQ multiplex PCR; TCRdb's table is partial and in-frame only. The sample carries about 360,000 clones, 80% to 90% recorded once. The sample was peripheral blood. The source of these receptors is a woman in her sixties with COVID-19, enrolled during active disease. Each CDR3 is given without its conserved first and last residue.

>TRBV19|TRBJ2-1
ASSIAGGTYNEQF
>TRBV7-9|TRBJ1-4
ASTHTGTNEKLF
>TRBV29-1|TRBJ1-2
SAPLRRDRWGHGYT
>TRBV6-5|TRBJ2-7
ASSYARVAYEQY
>TRBV28|TRBJ2-3
ASSAGGLADTQY
>TRBV7-9|TRBJ2-5
ASSLVAWVANETQY
>TRBV29-1|TRBJ1-1
SVEYRAGTEAF
>TRBV27|TRBJ2-3
ASRGAYGKTSTDTQY
>TRBV12-3/TRBV12-4|TRBJ2-7
ASSLAAYEQY
>TRBV12-3/TRBV12-4|TRBJ1-6
ASGNTGGSPLH
>TRBV6-5|TRBJ1-1
ASSQLGGDEAF
>TRBV5-5|TRBJ1-1
ASSYQLRAGLPWDTEAF
>TRBV5-5|TRBJ1-1
ASPRVLIATEAF
>TRBV27|TRBJ1-1
ASSLTVVGTEAF
>TRBV7-9|TRBJ2-7
ASSKSGGNSYEQY
>TRBV18|TRBJ1-4
ASSPSGGEGEKLF
>TRBV25-1|TRBJ1-2
ASSETRSDYGYT
>TRBV5-1|TRBJ1-5
ASRPGTETNQPQH
>TRBV6-4|TRBJ1-1
ARVSCSRQGHQNTEAF
>TRBV19|TRBJ1-4
ASSIRTSNEKLF
>TRBV19|TRBJ1-1
ASSIGQGNTEAF
>TRBV5-5|TRBJ1-2
ASSTNPSGYGYT
>TRBV9|TRBJ2-5
ASSVARITGGGSQETQY
>TRBV2|TRBJ2-3
ASSEELGAMGTDTQY
>TRBV6-5|TRBJ2-1
ASSSVIAGVGRAQF
>TRBV11-2|TRBJ2-5
ASSFGGGNQETQY
>TRBV6-5|TRBJ1-2
ASSYSTGGATYGYT
>TRBV10-3|TRBJ1-5
AITGGNQPQH
>TRBV6-5|TRBJ1-5
ASHRGRNQPQH
>TRBV19|TRBJ2-7
ASSLSIGGAYEQY
>TRBV7-8|TRBJ1-1
ASRPQGARTEAF
>TRBV9|TRBJ1-2
ASSRDRGGGYT
>TRBV5-4|TRBJ2-3
ASSSRGGAGVYTQY
>TRBV4-1|TRBJ2-5
ASSRKGLAGGQETQY
>TRBV10-3|TRBJ1-1
AISEGGGDTEAF
>TRBV6-1|TRBJ1-3
ASSDTPGRRTGNTIY
>TRBV19|TRBJ1-1
ASVTGGWAEAF